The 20 T cell receptor beta chains in this list originate from one sample, sequenced in a study of Ad26.COV2.S vaccination and SARS-CoV-2 variants. This sample's treatment: over 15 received Ad26.COV2.S at low or high dose, single or two shots; 5 received placebo; per-sample allocation not given. Sampling took place 63 days after the first vaccine or placebo injection. Clones were sequenced by immunoSEQ multiplex PCR, and TCRdb holds only the in-frame ones, with some missing. The repertoire includes a few hundred thousand clones, around 87% of them detected once, and around 3.6% sits in the top ten. The sample was peripheral blood, taken in a trial of Ad26.COV2.S vaccine versus placebo. The receptors were sampled from a person between 18 and 60 years old who received the Ad26.COV2.S COVID-19 vaccine or a placebo.

The genes are TRBV14 and TRBJ2-2, with D perhaps TRBD2 (5 bases). Germline CDR1 is SGHDN and CDR2 is FVKESK. Trimming removed 4 bases at V and 1 base at J, with 7 bases between. The CDR3 runs 14 residues. The DNA of the CDR3 is TGTGCCAGCAGCCTGGGAGTGAACACCGGGGAGCTGTTTTTT. Translation: CASSLGVNTGELFF.

V gene TRBV5-1 combines with J gene TRBJ2-5; no definite D call. CDR1 is SGHRS, CDR2 YFSETQ, per germline. With 2 bases removed from V and 2 bases from J, the gap between germline ends came to 10 bases. The length of the CDR3 is 14 residues. The CDR3 DNA follows: TGCGCCAGCAGCTTTAGATACAGTCAAGAGACCCAGTACTTC. This sequence encodes CASSFRYSQETQYF.

The chain is built from TRBV28 and TRBJ2-4; D might be TRBD1 (6 bases). The length of the CDR3 is 14 residues. The germline V gene has CDR1 MDHEN and CDR2 SYDVKM. With 4 bases removed from V and 6 bases from J, the gap between germline ends came to 13 bases. In DNA, the CDR3 is TGTGCCAGCAGTTCCTTGGACAGCGCAAACATTCAGTACTTC. It specifies CASSSLDSANIQYF. Filled out from reference TRBV28 and TRBJ2-4, the complete variable domain reads DVKVTQSSRYLVKRTGEKVFLECVQDMDHENMFWYRQDPGLGLRLIYFSYDVKMKEKGDIPEGYSVSREKKERFSLILESASTNQTSMYLCASSSLDSANIQYFGAGTRLSVL.

This clone was observed a single time. The chain recombines TRBV18 with TRBJ1-4; D gene unclear. The germline V gene encodes CDR1 KGHSH and CDR2 LQKENI. The V end lost 0 bases, the J end lost 13 bases, and 15 bases lay between the germline ends. The CDR3 has 14 amino acids. The CDR3 DNA reads TGTGCCAGCTCACCACCCATTGAACCCAAGACACTGTTTTTT. This sequence encodes CASSPPIEPKTLFF.

This chain links TRBV6-6 with TRBJ1-2; unclear D gene. CDR1 and CDR2 from the germline V gene are MNHNY and SVGAGI (reference sequence). Trimming left V 7 bases short and J 8 bases short, with 14 bases between. The CDR3 loop spans 12 amino acids. The CDR3 is CASTVDGRGYTF. CDR3 sequence (DNA): TGTGCCAGCACAGTTGACGGGCGCGGCTACACCTTC.

The rearrangement joins TRBV5-6 to TRBJ2-3, with D tentatively TRBD2 (6 bases). This CDR3 is 14 amino acids long. The V gene lost 0 bases and the J gene lost 5 bases, with 10 bases spanning the gap. The germline V gene has CDR1 SGHDT and CDR2 YYEEEE. CDR3 nucleotides: TGTGCCAGCAGCTTGGTATGGGGGGAAGATACGCAGTATTTT. Residues: CASSLVWGEDTQYF. The whole variable domain, filled in from reference TRBV5-6 and TRBJ2-3, reads DAGVTQSPTHLIKTRGQQVTLRCSPKSGHDTVSWYQQALGQGPQFIFQYYEEEERQRGNFPDRFSGHQFPNYSSELNVNALLLGDSALYLCASSLVWGEDTQYFGPGTRLTVL.

The V call is TRBV6-2 or TRBV6-3, the J call TRBJ2-7; either TRBD1 or TRBD2 may supply D (6 bases each). The CDR3 covers 16 residues. Germline CDR1 reads MNHEY; CDR2 reads SVGEGT. The V end lost 5 bases, the J end lost 4 bases, and 21 bases lay between the germline ends. The CDR3 sequence: CASSTLSVRGAYEQYF. In nucleotides, the CDR3 is TGTGCCAGCAGTACCCTCTCCGTGAGGGGGGCATACGAGCAGTACTTC.

This clone occurred many times. The J gene is TRBJ2-1, the V gene TRBV2; D ambiguous. This CDR3 has 12 residues. The V end lost 4 bases, the J end lost 3 bases, and 4 bases lay between the germline ends. Germline-derived CDR1 and CDR2 are SNHLY and FYNNEI. The CDR3 DNA reads TGTGCCAGCAGTGTTTTCTACAATGAGCAGTTCTTC. Protein product: CASSVFYNEQFF.

The chain couples TRBV6-6 to TRBJ2-5; D uncertain. V was cut by 4 bases and J by 3 bases, with 6 bases left in between. This CDR3 has 12 amino acids. Germline V gives CDR1 MNHNY, CDR2 SVGAGI (reference sequence). CDR3 in DNA: TGTGCCAGCAGTTTACCCGAAGAGACCCAGTACTTC. Translation gives CASSLPEETQYF.

V and J are TRBV19 and TRBJ2-3, with D unclear. The ends were cut back, 5 bases at V and 7 bases at J, with 16 bases in the middle. The CDR3 contains 14 residues. CDR1 is LNHDA, CDR2 SQIVND, per germline (reference sequence). The CDR3 here is CASSSHGEPNTQYF. CDR3 DNA: TGTGCCAGTAGTTCCCACGGCGAGCCCAATACGCAGTATTTT.

The chain recombines TRBV5-6 with TRBJ2-3; TRBD2 might be the D (6 bases). The ends were cut back, 7 bases at V and 0 bases at J, with 12 bases in the middle. The CDR3 has 14 residues. Per germline, CDR1 SGHDT and CDR2 YYEEEE. The CDR3 reads CASSGRSSTDTQYF. The CDR3 nucleotides are TGTGCCAGCTCCGGGAGATCTAGCACAGATACGCAGTATTTT. Full variable domain (outside the CDR3, taken from reference TRBV5-6 and TRBJ2-3): DAGVTQSPTHLIKTRGQQVTLRCSPKSGHDTVSWYQQALGQGPQFIFQYYEEEERQRGNFPDRFSGHQFPNYSSELNVNALLLGDSALYLCASSGRSSTDTQYFGPGTRLTVL.

This chain joins TRBV6-6 and TRBJ2-2; TRBD1 might be the D (5 bases). This CDR3 spans 16 amino acids. Germline CDR1 MNHNY, CDR2 SVGAGI (reference sequence). V dropped 6 bases and J dropped 2 bases, with 16 bases sitting between them. The CDR3 spells CASSARPTDNTGELFF. The DNA for the CDR3 is TGTGCCAGCAGCGCACGACCGACAGATAACACCGGGGAGCTGTTTTTT.

This clone was detected only once. The rearrangement links TRBV7-9 to TRBJ2-1; D is undetermined. V lost 1 base to trimming and J lost 5 bases, with 6 bases between them. The germline V gene has CDR1 SEHNR and CDR2 FQNEAQ (reference sequence). The CDR3 is 13 residues long. The DNA for the CDR3 is TGTGCCAGCAGCTTAGGTCTGGACAATGAGCAGTTCTTC. This codes for CASSLGLDNEQFF.

The chain uses TRBV6-5 and TRBJ1-2; no clear D gene. Trimming took off 6 bases at V and 8 bases at J, with 13 bases between the two ends. The CDR3 covers 12 residues. Germline V gene sequence: CDR1 MNHEY, CDR2 SVGAGI. In DNA form, the CDR3 reads TGTGCCAGCAGCCCCGGCCCCCGGGGCTACACCTTC. Its translation is CASSPGPRGYTF.

In this sample, this clone turned up a few times. J is TRBJ1-2 and V is TRBV4-1; no reliable D call. V lost 4 bases to trimming and J lost 1 base, with 10 bases between them. This CDR3 is 14 amino acids long. Germline V gene sequence: CDR1 MGHRA, CDR2 YSYEKL. Here the CDR3 reads CASSPGLLNYGYTF. The CDR3 bases are TGCGCCAGCAGCCCCGGGCTCCTTAACTATGGCTACACCTTC.

The chain uses TRBV11-2 and TRBJ2-1, with D hard to call. The CDR3 has 12 residues. Germline lookup yields CDR1 SGHAT and CDR2 FQNNGV. V dropped 5 bases and J dropped 7 bases, with 9 bases sitting between them. As DNA, the CDR3 is TGTGCCAGCAGCCTCGCGTTGAATGAGCAGTTCTTC. This encodes CASSLALNEQFF.

V is TRBV20-1 and J is TRBJ2-7, with D possibly being TRBD1 (6 bases). The length of the CDR3 is 11 residues. Trimming cost V 5 bases and J 4 bases, with 9 bases left between them. Germline V gene lookup returns CDR1 DFQATT and CDR2 SNEGSKA (reference sequence). The CDR3 protein is CSASGQYEQYF. CDR3 DNA sequence: TGCAGTGCTTCTGGACAGTACGAGCAGTACTTC.

The gene calls are TRBV7-2 and TRBJ2-3; TRBD1 is a possible D gene (6 bases). There are 14 residues in the CDR3. With 0 bases removed from V and 3 bases from J, the gap between germline ends came to 7 bases. Looked up from germline, CDR1 is SGHTA and CDR2 is FQGNSA. CDR3 protein: CASSLAGATDTQYF. DNA of the CDR3: TGTGCCAGCAGCTTAGCGGGGGCGACAGATACGCAGTATTTT.

The chain combines TRBV19 with TRBJ1-5; unclear D gene. The V end lost 6 bases, the J end lost 4 bases, and 10 bases lay between the germline ends. The CDR3 length is 13 residues. Per germline, CDR1 LNHDA and CDR2 SQIVND (reference sequence). The chain's CDR3 is CASRMDSNQPQHF. The DNA of the CDR3 is TGTGCCAGTAGAATGGATTCGAATCAGCCCCAGCATTTT.

The chain carries TRBV5-4 and TRBJ2-5, with TRBD2 matching 9 bases. Germline values: CDR1 SGHNT, CDR2 YYREEE (reference sequence). The CDR3 has 16 amino acids. Trimming cost V 1 base and J 3 bases; bases outside gene matches: 7. Written as DNA, the CDR3 is TGTGCCAGCAGCTTGTACCGTAGCGGGGGAAAAGAGACCCAGTACTTC. Its protein is CASSLYRSGGKETQYF.